This T cell receptor (beta chain) was captured in a study of T-cell memory formation after mild COVID-19. This clonotype occurred a few times. From the 5' RACE reads, TCRdb called clonotypes with MiXCR, one entry per CDR3 protein. The table has over 300,000 distinct CDR3 sequences, around 20% seen once; the top ten hold roughly 23%. Deletions cut 1 base from V and 0 bases from J, with 7 bases between. The length of the CDR3 is 14 residues. The V gene's germline CDR1 is SEHNR and CDR2 FQNEAQ (reference sequence). The genes are TRBV7-9 and TRBJ2-7, with unresolved D. The clonotype was recovered from a man aged 18 to 29 who had mild COVID-19 (a few samples of this study predate the infection). Cell type and time point are not known. The sequencing sample was made of PBMCs or a T cell subset sorted from them (not recorded which). This CDR3 reads CASSLVTSSYEQYF. CDR3 sequence (DNA): TGTGCCAGCAGCTTAGTAACGAGCTCCTACGAGCAGTACTTC.